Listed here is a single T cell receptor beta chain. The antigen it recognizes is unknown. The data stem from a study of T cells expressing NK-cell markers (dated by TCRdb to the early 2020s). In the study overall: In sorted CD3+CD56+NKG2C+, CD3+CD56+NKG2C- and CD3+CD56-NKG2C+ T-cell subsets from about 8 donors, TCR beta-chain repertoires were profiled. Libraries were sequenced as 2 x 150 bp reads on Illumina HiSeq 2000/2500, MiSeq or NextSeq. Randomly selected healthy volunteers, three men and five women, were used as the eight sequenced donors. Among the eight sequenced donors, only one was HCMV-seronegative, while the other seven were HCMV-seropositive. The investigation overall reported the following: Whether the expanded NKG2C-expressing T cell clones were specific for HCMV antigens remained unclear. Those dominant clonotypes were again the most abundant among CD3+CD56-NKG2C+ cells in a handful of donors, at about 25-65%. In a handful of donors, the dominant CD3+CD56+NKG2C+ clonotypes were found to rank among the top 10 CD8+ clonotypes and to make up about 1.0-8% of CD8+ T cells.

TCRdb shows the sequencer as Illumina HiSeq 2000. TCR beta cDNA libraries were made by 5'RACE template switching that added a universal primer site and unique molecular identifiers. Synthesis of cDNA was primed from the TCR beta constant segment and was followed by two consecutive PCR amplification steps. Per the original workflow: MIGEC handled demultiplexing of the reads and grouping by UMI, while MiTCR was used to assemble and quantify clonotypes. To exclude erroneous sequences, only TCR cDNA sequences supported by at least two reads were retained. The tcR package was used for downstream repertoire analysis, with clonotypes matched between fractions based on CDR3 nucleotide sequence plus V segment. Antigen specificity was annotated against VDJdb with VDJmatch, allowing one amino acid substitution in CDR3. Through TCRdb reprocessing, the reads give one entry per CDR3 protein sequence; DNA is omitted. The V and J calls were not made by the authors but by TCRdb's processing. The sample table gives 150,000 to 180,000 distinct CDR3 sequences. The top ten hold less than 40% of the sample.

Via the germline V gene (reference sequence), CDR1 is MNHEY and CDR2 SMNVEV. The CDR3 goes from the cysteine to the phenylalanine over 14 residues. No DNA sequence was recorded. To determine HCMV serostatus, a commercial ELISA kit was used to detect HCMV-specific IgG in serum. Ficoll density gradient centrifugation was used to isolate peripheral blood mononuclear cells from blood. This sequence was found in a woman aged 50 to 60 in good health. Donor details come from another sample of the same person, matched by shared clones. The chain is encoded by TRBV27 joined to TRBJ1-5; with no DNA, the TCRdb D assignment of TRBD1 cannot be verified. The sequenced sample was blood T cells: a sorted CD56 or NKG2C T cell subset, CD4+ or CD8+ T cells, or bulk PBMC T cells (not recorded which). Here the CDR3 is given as CASSRGASNQPQHF.